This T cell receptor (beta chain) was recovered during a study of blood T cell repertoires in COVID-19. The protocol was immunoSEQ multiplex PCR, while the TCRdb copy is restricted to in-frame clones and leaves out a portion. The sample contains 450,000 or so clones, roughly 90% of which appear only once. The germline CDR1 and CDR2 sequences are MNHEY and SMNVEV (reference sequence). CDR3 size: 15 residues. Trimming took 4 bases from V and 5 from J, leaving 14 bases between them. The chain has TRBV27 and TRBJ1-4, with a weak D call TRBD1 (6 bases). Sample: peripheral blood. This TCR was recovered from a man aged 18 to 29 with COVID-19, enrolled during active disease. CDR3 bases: TGTGCCAGCAGTTCTGACGGACAGAGCAATGAAAAACTGTTTTTT. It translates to CASSSDGQSNEKLFF. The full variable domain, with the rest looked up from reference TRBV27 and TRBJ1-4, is EAQVTQNPRYLITVTGKKLTVTCSQNMNHEYMSWYRQDPGLGLRQIYYSMNVEVTDKGDVPEGYKVSRKEKRNFPLILESPSPNQTSLYFCASSSDGQSNEKLFFGSGTQLSVL.